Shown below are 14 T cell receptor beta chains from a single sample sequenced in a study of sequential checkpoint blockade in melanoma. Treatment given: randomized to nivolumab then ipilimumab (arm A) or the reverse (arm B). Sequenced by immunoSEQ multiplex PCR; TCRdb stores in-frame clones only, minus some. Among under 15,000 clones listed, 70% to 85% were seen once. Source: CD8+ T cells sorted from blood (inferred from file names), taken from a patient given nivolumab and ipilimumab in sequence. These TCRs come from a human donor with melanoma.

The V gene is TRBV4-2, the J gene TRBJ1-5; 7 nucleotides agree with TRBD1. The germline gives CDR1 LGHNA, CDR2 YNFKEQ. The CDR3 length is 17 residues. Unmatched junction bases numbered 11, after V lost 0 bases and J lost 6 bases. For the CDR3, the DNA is TGTGCCAGCAGCCAAGAAGCTGGAGGGGGCAACTTTCAGCCCCAGCATTTT. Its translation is CASSQEAGGGNFQPQHF.

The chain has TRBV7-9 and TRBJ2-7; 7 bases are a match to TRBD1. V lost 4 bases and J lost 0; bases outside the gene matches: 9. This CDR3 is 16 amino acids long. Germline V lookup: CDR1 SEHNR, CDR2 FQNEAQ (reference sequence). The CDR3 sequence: CASSSTLAGGSYEQYF. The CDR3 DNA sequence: TGTGCCAGCAGCTCTACCCTAGCAGGGGGCTCCTACGAGCAGTACTTC.

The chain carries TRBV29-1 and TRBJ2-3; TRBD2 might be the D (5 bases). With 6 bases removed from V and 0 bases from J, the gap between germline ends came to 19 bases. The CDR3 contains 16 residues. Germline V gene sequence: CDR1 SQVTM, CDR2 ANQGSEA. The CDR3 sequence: CSVDGKDLSSTDTQYF. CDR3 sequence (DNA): TGCAGCGTGGACGGGAAGGATTTGTCTAGCACAGATACGCAGTATTTT.

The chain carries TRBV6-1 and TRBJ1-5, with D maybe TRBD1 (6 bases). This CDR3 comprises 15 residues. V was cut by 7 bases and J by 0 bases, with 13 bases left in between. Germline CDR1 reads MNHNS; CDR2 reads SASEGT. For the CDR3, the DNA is TGTGCCAGCAAGGAGACAGGATATAGCAATCAGCCCCAGCATTTT. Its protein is CASKETGYSNQPQHF.

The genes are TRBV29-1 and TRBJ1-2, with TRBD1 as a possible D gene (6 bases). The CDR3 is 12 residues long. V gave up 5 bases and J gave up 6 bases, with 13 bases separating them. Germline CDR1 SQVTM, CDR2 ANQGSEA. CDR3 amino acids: CSVPTGINGYTF. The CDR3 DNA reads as TGCAGCGTTCCTACAGGGATAAATGGCTACACCTTC.

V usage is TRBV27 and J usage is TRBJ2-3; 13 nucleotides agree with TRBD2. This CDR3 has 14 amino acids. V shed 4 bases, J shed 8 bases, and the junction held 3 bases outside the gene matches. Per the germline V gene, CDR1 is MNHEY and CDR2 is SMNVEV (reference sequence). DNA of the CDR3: TGTGCCAGCAGTTCCCGGACTAGCGGGAGTACGCAGTATTTT. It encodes CASSSRTSGSTQYF.

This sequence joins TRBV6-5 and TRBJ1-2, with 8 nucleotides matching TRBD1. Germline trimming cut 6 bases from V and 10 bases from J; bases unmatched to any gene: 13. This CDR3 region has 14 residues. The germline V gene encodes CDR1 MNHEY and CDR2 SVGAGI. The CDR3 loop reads CASSGQGGGGDYTF. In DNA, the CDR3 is TGTGCCAGCAGCGGACAGGGTGGCGGCGGGGACTACACCTTC.

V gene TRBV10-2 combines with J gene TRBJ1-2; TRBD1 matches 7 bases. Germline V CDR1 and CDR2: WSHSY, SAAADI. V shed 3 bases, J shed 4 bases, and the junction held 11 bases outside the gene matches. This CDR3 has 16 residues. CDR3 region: CASSDPLDRVVYGYTF. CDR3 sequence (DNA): TGCGCCAGCAGTGATCCCCTCGACAGGGTTGTCTATGGCTACACCTTC.

In DNA, the CDR3 is TGTGCCACCTCGACCGGGACAACCGTCCGCGAGGAGCAGTACTTC. Amino acid sequence: CATSTGTTVREEQYF. The chain employs TRBV27 and TRBJ2-7, with D possibly TRBD1 on 6 matching bases. Trimming took off 10 bases at V and 7 bases at J, with 26 bases between the two ends. The germline CDR1 and CDR2 sequences are MNHEY and SMNVEV (reference sequence). The CDR3 loop spans 15 amino acids.

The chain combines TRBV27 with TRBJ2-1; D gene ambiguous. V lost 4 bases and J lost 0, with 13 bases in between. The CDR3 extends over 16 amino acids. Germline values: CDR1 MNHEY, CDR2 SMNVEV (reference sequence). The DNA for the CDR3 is TGTGCCAGCAGTTCCCCGCAGCGAAGCTCCTACAATGAGCAGTTCTTC. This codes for CASSSPQRSSYNEQFF.

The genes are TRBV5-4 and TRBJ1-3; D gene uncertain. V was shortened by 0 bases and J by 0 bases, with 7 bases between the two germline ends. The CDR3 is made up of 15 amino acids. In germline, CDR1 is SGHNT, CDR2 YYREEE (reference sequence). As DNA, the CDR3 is TGTGCCAGCAGCTTGGACCGGAGCTCTGGAAACACCATATATTTT. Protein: CASSLDRSSGNTIYF. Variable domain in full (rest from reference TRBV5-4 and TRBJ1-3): ETGVTQSPTHLIKTRGQQVTLRCSSQSGHNTVSWYQQALGQGPQFIFQYYREEENGRGNFPPRFSGLQFPNYSSELNVNALELDDSALYLCASSLDRSSGNTIYFGEGSWLTVV.

CDR3 sequence (DNA): TGTGCCAGCAGTATATTGGGGGGAGCCTACAATGAGCAGTTCTTC. Amino acid sequence: CASSILGGAYNEQFF. The chain combines TRBV27 with TRBJ2-1; D possibly corresponds to TRBD2 (6 bases). This CDR3 is 15 amino acids long. The germline CDR1 and CDR2 sequences are MNHEY and SMNVEV (reference sequence). Trimming pared 5 bases from V and 2 bases from J, leaving 13 bases between.

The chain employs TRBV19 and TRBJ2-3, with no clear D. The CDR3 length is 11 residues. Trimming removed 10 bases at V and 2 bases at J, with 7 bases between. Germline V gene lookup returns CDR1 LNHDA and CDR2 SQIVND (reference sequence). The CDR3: CATELTDTQYF. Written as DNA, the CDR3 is TGTGCCACCGAGCTCACAGATACGCAGTATTTT.

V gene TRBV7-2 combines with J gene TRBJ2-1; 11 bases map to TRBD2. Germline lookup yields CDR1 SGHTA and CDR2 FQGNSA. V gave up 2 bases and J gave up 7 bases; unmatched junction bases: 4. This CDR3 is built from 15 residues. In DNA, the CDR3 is TGTGCCAGCAGCTTAACTAGCGGGAGAATGAATGAGCAGTTCTTC. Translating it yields CASSLTSGRMNEQFF.